Listed here are 29 T cell receptor beta chains from one sample, sequenced in a study of cytomegalovirus exposure and HLA in healthy donors. PCR amplification relied on 60 Vbeta primers (plus 13 Jbeta primers). Using immunoSEQ multiplex PCR, the repertoire was profiled, and TCRdb retains in-frame clones only, with some absent. The table shows about 150,000 clones, with over 70% occurring only once. Sequenced input: PBMCs. The receptors were gathered from a woman in her 30s in good health and CMV-seropositive.

With regard to this clone: An end of the junction differs from the germline gene, which may be a read error. For the CDR3, the DNA is TGTGCCAGCAGATTAGGGACTAGCGGGAGGAACGAGCAGTTCTTC. The encoded protein is CASRLGTSGRNEQFF. The chain has TRBV7-9 and TRBJ2-1, with TRBD2 matching 15 bases. CDR1 is SEHNR and CDR2 is FQNEAQ in the germline V gene (reference sequence). The CDR3 extends over 15 amino acids.

The chain uses TRBV10-2 and TRBJ2-1, with a weak D call TRBD2 (5 bases). The germline gives CDR1 WSHSY, CDR2 SAAADI. The CDR3 covers 13 residues. V lost 9 bases to trimming and J lost 5 bases, with 14 bases between them. The CDR3 bases are TGCGCCAGGGGGAGAGGGCCGGACAATGAGCAGTTCTTC. Amino acids: CARGRGPDNEQFF.

The chain couples TRBV7-9 to TRBJ2-7; 8 bases line up with TRBD2. This CDR3 has 16 residues. V lost 5 bases to trimming and J lost 1 base; unmatched junction nucleotides: 10. Germline CDR1 reads SEHNR; CDR2 reads FQNEAQ (reference sequence). The CDR3 loop is CASSSAAGGDSYEQYF. DNA for the CDR3: TGTGCCAGCAGCAGCGCGGCGGGGGGCGATTCCTACGAGCAGTACTTC.

This clone is a singleton in its sample. The chain has TRBV7-6 and TRBJ1-5; 8 bases map to TRBD1. This CDR3 comprises 14 residues. The ends lost 3 bases at V and 5 bases at J; junction bases unmatched: 3. Germline CDR1 reads SGHVS; CDR2 reads FNYEAQ. The CDR3 DNA sequence: TGTGCCAGCAGCTTCTCACAGGGGGATCAGCCCCAGCATTTT. Its protein is CASSFSQGDQPQHF. Complete variable domain (other parts from reference TRBV7-6 and TRBJ1-5): GAGVSQSPRYKVTKRGQDVALRCDPISGHVSLYWYRQALGQGPEFLTYFNYEAQQDKSGLPNDRFSAERPEGSISTLTIQRTEQRDSAMYRCASSFSQGDQPQHFGDGTRLSIL.

This sequence joins TRBV10-3 and TRBJ2-7; TRBD1 is a possible D gene (6 bases). Germline V gene sequence: CDR1 ENHRY, CDR2 SYGVKD. This CDR3 is built from 15 residues. V lost 2 bases to trimming and J lost 4 bases, with 15 bases between them. Written as DNA, the CDR3 is TGTGCCATCAGTGAGCCGCGAGGCAGGGGATACGAGCAGTACTTC. It yields the protein CAISEPRGRGYEQYF.

The chain uses TRBV5-1 and TRBJ2-4; TRBD1 might be the D (8 bases). The CDR3 extends over 16 amino acids. Germline assignment: CDR1 SGHRS and CDR2 YFSETQ. Trimming pared 2 bases from V and 5 bases from J, leaving 17 bases between. In DNA, the CDR3 is TGCGCCAGCAGCTTCACAGGGGGGGGGTCTGAAAACATTCAGTACTTC. Encoded protein: CASSFTGGGSENIQYF. The variable domain in full, with the rest retrieved from reference TRBV5-1 and TRBJ2-4, is KAGVTQTPRYLIKTRGQQVTLSCSPISGHRSVSWYQQTPGQGLQFLFEYFSETQRNKGNFPGRFSGRQFSNSRSEMNVSTLELGDSALYLCASSFTGGGSENIQYFGAGTRLSVL.

The chain employs TRBV5-1 and TRBJ2-3; 8 bases fit TRBD1. V lost 5 bases and J lost 5; bases outside the gene matches: 10. The CDR3 runs 15 residues. Germline V gene sequence: CDR1 SGHRS, CDR2 YFSETQ. The CDR3 DNA reads as TGCGCCAGCAGACTTCGGACAGGGCGGGAAGATACGCAGTATTTT. It encodes CASRLRTGREDTQYF.

The rearrangement links TRBV28 to TRBJ2-7, with D unresolved. The CDR3 is 15 amino acids. Germline loops: CDR1 MDHEN, CDR2 SYDVKM. V was cut by 3 bases and J by 0 bases, with 12 bases left in between. In DNA, the CDR3 is TGTGCCAGCAGTTTTCTCGCCCTTAGCTCCTACGAGCAGTACTTC. Its translation: CASSFLALSSYEQYF.

This chain uses TRBV6-5 with TRBJ1-1; D perhaps matches TRBD1 (6 bases). CDR1 is MNHEY and CDR2 is SVGAGI in the germline V gene. The CDR3 spans 14 residues. Trimming removed 7 bases at V and 7 bases at J, with 19 bases between. The CDR3 here is CASTRTATAGEAFF. The CDR3 DNA is TGTGCCAGCACTAGGACAGCTACCGCCGGTGAAGCTTTCTTT.

The V and J genes are TRBV5-1 and TRBJ2-1; 9 nucleotides match TRBD2. The CDR3 contains 16 residues. Germline values: CDR1 SGHRS, CDR2 YFSETQ. V lost 0 bases and J lost 2; bases outside the gene matches: 3. The CDR3 protein is CASSLDGGGAYNEQFF. CDR3 in DNA: TGCGCCAGCAGCTTGGATGGCGGGGGGGCCTACAATGAGCAGTTCTTC.

The V gene is TRBV5-1, the J gene TRBJ2-7; D is uncertain. V lost 0 bases, J lost 6 bases, and 10 bases lay in between. This CDR3 is built from 13 residues. Germline V gene sequence: CDR1 SGHRS, CDR2 YFSETQ. The CDR3 is CASSLELGIEQYF. The CDR3 nucleotides read TGCGCCAGCAGCTTGGAACTCGGTATCGAGCAGTACTTC. The full variable domain, with the rest looked up from reference TRBV5-1 and TRBJ2-7, is KAGVTQTPRYLIKTRGQQVTLSCSPISGHRSVSWYQQTPGQGLQFLFEYFSETQRNKGNFPGRFSGRQFSNSRSEMNVSTLELGDSALYLCASSLELGIEQYFGPGTRLTVT.

V gene TRBV2 combines with J gene TRBJ2-7; 9 nucleotides align to TRBD1. V dropped 6 bases and J dropped 7; count of bases not matched to a gene: 13. The germline gives CDR1 SNHLY, CDR2 FYNNEI. The length of the CDR3 is 15 residues. The CDR3 DNA is TGTGCCAGCAGCGTACCGGGACAGGGCTCCCGGGAGCAGTACTTC. Translated, it gives CASSVPGQGSREQYF.

The CDR3 DNA reads as TGCGCCACCTCCAACCCCCCAGAAAACACTGAAGCTTTCTTT. Its translation: CATSNPPENTEAFF. The rearrangement links TRBV5-1 to TRBJ1-1; D is unclear. Trimming left V 9 bases short and J 2 bases short, with 17 bases between. The V gene's germline CDR1 is SGHRS and CDR2 YFSETQ. This CDR3 has 14 amino acids.

The V gene is TRBV5-1, the J gene TRBJ2-2, with 9 nucleotides matching TRBD1. V shed 4 bases and J 3 bases; nucleotides not matched to a gene: 4. Per the germline V gene, CDR1 is SGHRS and CDR2 is YFSETQ. The CDR3 consists of 15 residues. The CDR3 sequence is CASSPGTGYTGELFF. CDR3 nucleotides: TGCGCCAGCAGCCCCGGGACAGGGTACACCGGGGAGCTGTTTTTT.

The V and J genes are TRBV27 and TRBJ2-3; D not resolved. Germline V gene sequence: CDR1 MNHEY, CDR2 SMNVEV (reference sequence). The CDR3 is 14 residues long. Deletions cut 6 bases from V and 5 bases from J, with 15 bases between. This CDR3 is CASRPPSALDTQYF. Here the CDR3 DNA reads TGTGCCAGCAGGCCCCCCAGCGCATTAGATACGCAGTATTTT.

Here the CDR3 DNA reads TGTGCCAGTAGTATAACAGGGGGTGGCAATCAGCCCCAGCATTTT. This codes for CASSITGGGNQPQHF. The chain combines TRBV19 with TRBJ1-5; 8 bases are shared with TRBD1. Trimming cost V 2 bases and J 2 bases; bases outside gene matches: 2. CDR3 length equals 15 residues. CDR1 is LNHDA, CDR2 SQIVND, per germline (reference sequence).

The chain couples TRBV10-3 to TRBJ2-7; weak D call: TRBD2 (5 bases). Germline loops: CDR1 ENHRY, CDR2 SYGVKD. The V end lost 3 bases, the J end lost 4 bases, and 10 bases lay between the germline ends. CDR3 length: 13 amino acids. The CDR3 reads CAISDREGYEQYF. The CDR3 region has the DNA TGTGCCATCAGTGATCGGGAAGGGTACGAGCAGTACTTC.

The chain uses TRBV7-3 and TRBJ2-5; possible D gene TRBD2, 6 bases. Germline CDR1 SGHTA, CDR2 FQGTGA. There are 15 residues in the CDR3. V lost 2 bases and J lost 5, with 15 bases in between. CDR3 nucleotide sequence: TGTGCCAGCAGCTTATACGGGGGAGTCGGGGAGACCCAGTACTTC. Translating gives CASSLYGGVGETQYF.

This clone has just a few counts. The rearrangement links TRBV6-1 to TRBJ2-3; D is undetermined. Trimming left V 4 bases short and J 0 bases short, with 5 bases between. Germline lookup yields CDR1 MNHNS and CDR2 SASEGT. There are 13 residues in the CDR3. CDR3 nucleotides: TGTGCCAGCAGTGTGACAAGCACAGATACGCAGTATTTT. This codes for CASSVTSTDTQYF.

The table lists this clone with a count of one. The rearrangement joins TRBV2 to TRBJ2-5; TRBD2 agrees at 8 bases. The CDR3 consists of 17 residues. Per the germline V gene, CDR1 is SNHLY and CDR2 is FYNNEI. Germline trimming cut 7 bases from V and 5 bases from J; bases unmatched to any gene: 18. CDR3 DNA: TGTGCCAGCATTGGTGGCAATCTCTGGCGGGGGGAGGAGACCCAGTACTTC. It yields the protein CASIGGNLWRGEETQYF. The variable domain in full, completed from reference TRBV2 and TRBJ2-5, reads EPEVTQTPSHQVTQMGQEVILRCVPISNHLYFYWYRQILGQKVEFLVSFYNNEISEKSEIFDDQFSVERPDGSNFTLKIRSTKLEDSAMYFCASIGGNLWRGEETQYFGPGTRLLVL.

This clone turned up a few times. V usage is TRBV7-6 and J usage is TRBJ2-3; no reliable D call. The CDR3 has 14 amino acids. V lost 5 bases, J lost 6 bases, and 15 bases lay in between. Per the germline V gene, CDR1 is SGHVS and CDR2 is FNYEAQ. CDR3 bases: TGTGCCAGCAGCCCGCTCGTCGTCCGGGATACGCAGTATTTT. Translation: CASSPLVVRDTQYF.

This clone was observed a handful of times. The chain joins TRBV5-6 to TRBJ2-5, with unresolved D. Trimming cost V 0 bases and J 10 bases, with 7 bases left between them. CDR1 is SGHDT and CDR2 is YYEEEE in the germline V gene. CDR3 length equals 11 residues. CDR3 DNA: TGTGCCAGCAGCTTGGGGGCCCGCCAGTACTTC. This translates into CASSLGARQYF.

V gene TRBV2 combines with J gene TRBJ2-1; 13 positions agree with TRBD2. Germline V gene sequence: CDR1 SNHLY, CDR2 FYNNEI. The CDR3 covers 14 residues. V lost 8 bases, J lost 4 bases, and 2 bases stayed unmatched. The DNA of the CDR3 is TGTGCCAGCGGGACTAGCGGGGCTTACAATGAGCAGTTCTTC. It encodes CASGTSGAYNEQFF.

The genes are TRBV5-6 and TRBJ2-5, with TRBD1 matching over 8 bases. The germline V gene has CDR1 SGHDT and CDR2 YYEEEE. The V gene end was trimmed by 3 bases and the J gene end by 4 bases; junction bases not matched to a gene: 11. The CDR3 contains 16 residues. CDR3 amino acids: CASSSLQGVGAETQYF. CDR3 nucleotides: TGTGCCAGCAGCTCATTACAGGGGGTAGGGGCAGAGACCCAGTACTTC.

J is TRBJ1-5 and V is TRBV29-1; TRBD1 might be the D (5 bases). The CDR3 runs 13 residues. Germline V gene lookup returns CDR1 SQVTM and CDR2 ANQGSEA. V shed 4 bases and J shed 6 bases, with 13 bases lying between them. DNA for the CDR3: TGCAGCGTTGGGGGCGGCCTTTTTCAGCCCCAGCATTTT. It translates to CSVGGGLFQPQHF. The entire variable domain, with the rest obtained from reference TRBV29-1 and TRBJ1-5, is as follows: SAVISQKPSRDICQRGTSLTIQCQVDSQVTMMFWYRQQPGQSLTLIATANQGSEATYESGFVIDKFPISRPNLTFSTLTVSNMSPEDSSIYLCSVGGGLFQPQHFGDGTRLSIL.

This chain links TRBV25-1 with TRBJ1-5; 10 nucleotides agree with TRBD1. The CDR3 covers 14 residues. Trimming removed 4 bases from V and 5 bases from J; junction bases left unmatched: 2. Germline V gives CDR1 MGHDK, CDR2 SYGVNS. The CDR3 region is CASSGTGGHQPQHF. The CDR3 DNA reads as TGTGCCAGCAGTGGGACAGGGGGACATCAGCCCCAGCATTTT.

V usage is TRBV27 and J usage is TRBJ2-7; D is unresolved. V lost 4 bases and J 3 bases, leaving 10 bases between the germline ends. This CDR3 region has 13 residues. Germline lookup yields CDR1 MNHEY and CDR2 SMNVEV (reference sequence). As DNA, the CDR3 is TGTGCCAGCAGTTCCGAACTAAACTACGAGCAGTACTTC. Translated: CASSSELNYEQYF.

The chain carries TRBV7-2 and TRBJ2-7; tentative D call: TRBD1 (6 bases). The CDR3 covers 14 residues. Germline V gene lookup returns CDR1 SGHTA and CDR2 FQGNSA. The V gene lost 4 bases and the J gene lost 0 bases, with 10 bases spanning the gap. CDR3 sequence (DNA): TGTGCCAGCAGCTCCCGGACAGTCTCCTACGAGCAGTACTTC. Amino acid sequence: CASSSRTVSYEQYF.

V and J are TRBV11-3 and TRBJ2-1; 7 bases line up with TRBD2. The CDR3 runs 13 residues. The germline CDR1 and CDR2 sequences are SGHNT and YENEEA. V lost 5 bases and J lost 6; bases outside the gene matches: 4. This CDR3 reads CASSHGLGNEQFF. CDR3 nucleotide sequence: TGTGCCAGCAGCCACGGACTAGGCAATGAGCAGTTCTTC. The whole variable domain, filled in from reference TRBV11-3 and TRBJ2-1, reads EAGVVQSPRYKIIEKKQPVAFWCNPISGHNTLYWYLQNLGQGPELLIRYENEEAVDDSQLPKDRFSAERLKGVDSTLKIQPAELGDSAVYLCASSHGLGNEQFFGPGTRLTVL.